Listed below are T cell receptor beta chains from one sample, sequenced in a study of blood T cells in healthy people across ages. TCRdb processed the 5' RACE reads anew with MiXCR; each CDR3 protein has one entry. The sample shows roughly 800,000 distinct CDR3 sequences, approximately 25% of them seen only once. The sample was also reused in another study, on T cells of mothers and their children.

Source material: blood. The receptors come from a boy between 5 and 17 years old in good health. Each CDR3 is given with its conserved first and last residue. The D gene is left open where the match is weak. Clone size appears in some rows only: once, few, many, or a class for an expanded clone.

V gene	J gene	clone size	CDR3 length	D gene	CDR3 protein	CDR3 DNA
TRBV18	TRBJ2-2	NA	13	NA	CASPDRNTGELFF	TGTGCCAGTCCCGACAGGAACACCGGGGAGCTGTTTTTT
TRBV29-1	TRBJ2-3	NA	14	NA	CSVEDGGPTDTQYF	TGCAGCGTTGAAGATGGGGGGCCCACAGATACGCAGTATTTT
TRBV11-2	TRBJ2-7	NA	13	NA	CASRTALIEEQYF	TGTGCCAGCAGGACCGCGTTGATCGAAGAGCAGTACTTC
TRBV7-9	TRBJ2-1	NA	17	TRBD1	CASSYQSGTGSYNEQFF	TGTGCCAGCAGCTACCAAAGTGGGACAGGTTCCTACAATGAGCAGTTCTTC
TRBV12-3/TRBV12-4	TRBJ1-3	few	15	NA	CASSLHGPSGNTIYF	TGTGCCAGCAGTTTACACGGACCGTCTGGAAACACCATATATTTT
TRBV6-1	TRBJ2-6	few	16	NA	CASSEKRSSGANVLTF	TGTGCCAGCAGTGAGAAGAGGTCCTCTGGGGCCAACGTCCTGACTTTC
TRBV7-2	TRBJ2-1	NA	18	TRBD2	CASGLPGTSTYSRDEQFF	TGTGCCAGCGGATTACCCGGGACTAGCACCTACTCGAGGGATGAGCAGTTCTTC
TRBV13	TRBJ2-7	NA	13	TRBD2	CASSAGGYYEQYF	TGTGCCAGCAGCGCCGGGGGGTACTACGAGCAGTACTTC
TRBV29-1	TRBJ2-7	NA	15	NA	CSAWRLDGGTYEQYF	TGCAGCGCCTGGAGGTTGGATGGCGGAACCTACGAGCAGTACTTC
TRBV7-9	TRBJ2-1	few	16	NA	CASRLQGLSSYNEQFF	TGTGCCAGCCGGCTTCAGGGGCTAAGCTCCTACAATGAGCAGTTCTTC
TRBV11-2	TRBJ2-7	few	15	NA	CASSLVEGPSYEQYF	TGTGCCAGCAGCTTAGTTGAAGGACCATCCTACGAGCAGTACTTC
TRBV5-1	TRBJ1-3	few	16	NA	CASSLVDILSGNTIYF	TGCGCCAGCAGCTTGGTGGACATTCTATCTGGAAACACCATATATTTT
TRBV29-1	TRBJ2-6	NA	17	NA	CSVERDGEPSGANVLTF	TGCAGCGTCGAGCGAGACGGCGAGCCTTCTGGGGCCAACGTCCTGACTTTC
TRBV5-1	TRBJ2-5	NA	16	NA	CASSLAGGESWETQYF	TGCGCCAGCAGCTTGGCAGGCGGGGAGAGTTGGGAGACCCAGTACTTC
TRBV20-1	TRBJ1-1	few	15	NA	CSASNRGPMNTEAFF	TGCAGTGCTAGCAACCGGGGCCCCATGAACACTGAAGCTTTCTTT
TRBV3-1	TRBJ1-2	few	13	NA	CASSQWERPGYTF	TGTGCCAGCAGCCAATGGGAACGGCCTGGCTACACCTTC
TRBV7-3	TRBJ2-3	few	15	NA	CASSLRRTGADTQYF	TGTGCCAGCAGCTTAAGACGGACCGGGGCAGATACGCAGTATTTT
TRBV12-3/TRBV12-4	TRBJ2-2	NA	15	NA	CASSYRTTNTGELFF	TGTGCCAGCAGTTACAGGACCACGAACACCGGGGAGCTGTTTTTT
TRBV7-6	TRBJ2-5	NA	14	NA	CASSSFGPQETQYF	TGTGCCAGCAGCTCCTTTGGCCCCCAAGAGACCCAGTACTTC
TRBV9	TRBJ2-7	few	16	TRBD1	CASSAKRTGGLYEQYF	TGTGCCAGCAGCGCAAAACGCACAGGGGGCCTCTACGAGCAGTACTTC
TRBV11-1	TRBJ2-1	once	13	TRBD2	CASTIRGVSEQFF	TGTGCCAGCACCATTCGGGGGGTCTCTGAGCAGTTCTTC
TRBV20-1	TRBJ2-7	NA	16	TRBD1	CSAPDRGGSVGYEQYF	TGCAGTGCCCCGGACAGGGGGGGATCAGTCGGTTACGAGCAGTACTTC
TRBV12-3/TRBV12-4	TRBJ1-1	NA	15	NA	CASRNLDYTNTEAFF	TGTGCCAGCAGAAATTTGGACTACACGAACACTGAAGCTTTCTTT
TRBV29-1	TRBJ1-1	many	14	NA	CSVDLQGLSTEAFF	TGCAGCGTTGACTTACAGGGACTGAGCACTGAAGCTTTCTTT
TRBV12-3/TRBV12-4	TRBJ2-2	few	16	TRBD2	CASSFNGGGGTGELFF	TGTGCCAGCAGTTTTAATGGCGGGGGAGGGACCGGGGAGCTGTTTTTT
TRBV28	TRBJ2-7	NA	14	NA	CASSVVQKYYEQYF	TGTGCCAGCAGTGTCGTTCAGAAGTACTACGAGCAGTACTTC
TRBV25-1	TRBJ2-2	few	14	NA	CASSEFSGPGELFF	TGTGCCAGCAGTGAGTTTTCGGGCCCCGGGGAGCTGTTTTTT
TRBV27	TRBJ2-5	NA	13	NA	CASSFLGQETQYF	TGTGCCAGCAGTTTTTTAGGGCAAGAGACCCAGTACTTC
TRBV18	TRBJ1-3	NA	15	NA	CASSRLGVDGNTIYF	TGTGCCAGCTCTCGACTCGGGGTCGACGGAAACACCATATATTTT